The entry that follows covers one T cell receptor (beta chain) sequence. The antigen is unknown. Treatment of the sample: around 19 received Ad26.COV2.S at low or high dose, single or two shots; about 5 received placebo; per-sample allocation not given. The samples were gathered on day 63 after the first injection of vaccine or placebo. The repertoire was sequenced with immunoSEQ multiplex PCR; TCRdb's copy has only in-frame clones and lacks some. The profile covers fewer than 400,000 clones, with just under 85% appearing a single time and about 2.1% taken by the ten largest. The CDR3 has 17 amino acids. The V end lost 5 bases, the J end lost 0 bases, and 18 bases lay between the germline ends. Germline V CDR1 and CDR2: SGHAT, FQNNGV. The data stem from a study of Ad26.COV2.S vaccination and SARS-CoV-2 variants. Background on the study: Among those in the COV1001 Ad26.COV2.S trial arm was the donor. Whole-study results and caveats: Possible underestimation of total T cell responses by the TCR breadth and depth analyses was noted.

The genes are TRBV11-2 and TRBJ2-3; TRBD2 is a possible D gene (6 bases). This TCR came from a person between 18 and 65 years old who received the Ad26.COV2.S COVID-19 vaccine or a placebo. Sample: peripheral blood, taken in a trial of Ad26.COV2.S vaccine versus placebo. The CDR3 DNA reads as TGTGCCAGCAGCCCCCGCCTCGGGGGACCCAGCACAGATACGCAGTATTTT. Encoded protein: CASSPRLGGPSTDTQYF.